One TCR beta chain is described in this entry. What it binds is not known. This specimen comes from a study of cytomegalovirus exposure and HLA in healthy donors. General observations from the study: As confirmed in vitro, three CMV-associated chains were specific for CMV antigens. In an earlier analysis, productive rearrangement rates for most beta V segments clustered near 87% or 30%. Clonal expansion was found to be greater in HLA-associated TCR beta chains than in equally common others in a later analysis. HLA alleles showed associations with some 15,000 TCR beta sequences in a later analysis, at a 0.05 false discovery rate.

CDR1 is SEHNR, CDR2 FQNEAQ, per germline (reference sequence). Deletions cut 1 base from V and 4 bases from J, with 10 bases between. There are 14 residues in the CDR3. With 60 Vbeta and 13 Jbeta primers, the PCR was carried out. TCRdb keeps only in-frame clones here, not all; method: immunoSEQ multiplex PCR. The repertoire holds around 130,000 clones, about 74% seen once, with over 5% in the top ten. The chain has TRBV7-9 and TRBJ1-2, with D perhaps TRBD1 (6 bases). Specimen: PBMCs. The clonotype comes from a man aged 35 to 55 in good health and CMV-seropositive. CDR3 residues: CASSLVGTIYGYTF. CDR3 bases: TGTGCCAGCAGCTTAGTTGGGACAATCTATGGCTACACCTTC.